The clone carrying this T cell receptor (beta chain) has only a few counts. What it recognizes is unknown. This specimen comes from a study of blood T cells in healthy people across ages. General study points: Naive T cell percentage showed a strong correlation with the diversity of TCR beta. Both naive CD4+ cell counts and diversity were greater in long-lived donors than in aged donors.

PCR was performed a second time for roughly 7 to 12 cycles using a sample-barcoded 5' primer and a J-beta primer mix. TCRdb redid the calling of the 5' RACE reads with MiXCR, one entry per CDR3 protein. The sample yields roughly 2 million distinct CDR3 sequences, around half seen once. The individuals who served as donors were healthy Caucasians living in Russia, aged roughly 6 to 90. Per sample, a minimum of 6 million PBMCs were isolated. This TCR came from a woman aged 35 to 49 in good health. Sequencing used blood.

Here the CDR3 reads CASGKTKNIQYF. DNA of the CDR3: TGTGCCAGCGGGAAAACCAAAAACATTCAGTACTTC. The rearrangement joins TRBV6-2 or TRBV6-3 to TRBJ2-4, with D uncertain. The length of the CDR3 is 12 residues. V shed 8 bases and J shed 2 bases, with 7 bases lying between them. Per the germline V gene, CDR1 is MNHEY and CDR2 is SVGEGT.